Listed here are 15 T cell receptor beta chains from one sample, sequenced in a study of cytomegalovirus exposure and HLA in healthy donors. This PCR relied on a set of 60 Vbeta primers and 13 Jbeta primers. Only in-frame clones appear in the TCRdb table, and some are missing; sequencing was by immunoSEQ multiplex PCR. The top ten clones hold roughly 10% of a sample with 50,000 to 55,000 clones, around three fifths of them seen once. The material sequenced was PBMCs. These receptors originate from a human donor in good health.

The J gene is TRBJ2-1, the V gene TRBV7-3; 9 nucleotides align to TRBD1. Germline values: CDR1 SGHTA, CDR2 FQGTGA. Trimming at V came to 5 bases and at J to 6 bases, leaving 8 bases not matched to a gene. The CDR3 sequence is 15 residues long. CDR3 protein: CASSTNRGQSNEQFF. The CDR3, as DNA: TGTGCCAGCAGCACCAACAGGGGGCAGAGCAATGAGCAGTTCTTC.

The genes are TRBV4-3 and TRBJ1-4; D not resolved. The CDR3 covers 14 residues. The V end was cut by 3 bases, the J end by 5 bases, with 10 bases between. The V gene's germline CDR1 is LGHNA and CDR2 YSLEER. CDR3 sequence (DNA): TGCGCCAGCAGCCAGAGTTACCTCAATGAAAAACTGTTTTTT. Amino acid sequence: CASSQSYLNEKLFF.

The DNA of the CDR3 is TGTGCCAGCTCACCAGGACAGAGCGGAAACACCATATATTTT. It translates to CASSPGQSGNTIYF. V usage is TRBV18 and J usage is TRBJ1-3; perhaps TRBD1 as D (6 bases). V was pared by 2 bases and J by 4 bases, with 9 bases between. Germline values: CDR1 KGHSH, CDR2 LQKENI. The CDR3 consists of 14 residues.

The rearrangement links TRBV6-1 to TRBJ1-5; D is possibly TRBD1 (6 bases). With 8 bases removed from V and 2 bases from J, the gap between germline ends came to 13 bases. The CDR3 is 14 amino acids. The germline CDR1 and CDR2 sequences are MNHNS and SASEGT. This CDR3 reads CASQDSFGNQPQHF. Here the CDR3 DNA reads TGTGCCAGCCAGGACAGCTTTGGCAATCAGCCCCAGCATTTT.

This clone appeared a few times. The chain links TRBV11-3 to TRBJ2-5; unclear D gene. The CDR3 spans 13 residues. Trimming cost V 2 bases and J 1 base, with 5 bases left between them. From germline, CDR1 is SGHNT and CDR2 YENEEA. DNA for the CDR3: TGTGCCAGCAGCTTACTTTCCCAAGAGACCCAGTACTTC. The encoded protein is CASSLLSQETQYF.

The CDR3 nucleotides are TGTGCCAGCAGCCGTGGGGACAGCCAAACCTACGAGCAGTACTTC. As protein: CASSRGDSQTYEQYF. The chain is built from TRBV6-5 and TRBJ2-7; 7 nucleotides line up with TRBD1. Trimming at V came to 6 bases and at J to 2 bases, leaving 10 bases not matched to a gene. Germline V gene lookup returns CDR1 MNHEY and CDR2 SVGAGI. The CDR3 runs 15 residues.

This sequence joins TRBV6-5 and TRBJ1-3; no firm D call. The CDR3 has 13 amino acids. Germline-derived CDR1 and CDR2 are MNHEY and SVGAGI. The ends were cut back, 8 bases at V and 0 bases at J, with 8 bases in the middle. In DNA form, the CDR3 reads TGTGCCAGCCAACGGAGCTCTGGAAACACCATATATTTT. This sequence encodes CASQRSSGNTIYF.

This chain connects TRBV7-6 to TRBJ2-2, with D tentatively TRBD1 (5 bases). CDR1 is SGHVS and CDR2 is FNYEAQ in the germline V gene. This CDR3 is built from 17 residues. Trimming pared 1 base from V and 0 bases from J, leaving 12 bases between. CDR3 in amino acids: CASSLVRAGTNTGELFF. DNA for the CDR3: TGTGCCAGCAGCTTAGTTCGGGCAGGGACGAACACCGGGGAGCTGTTTTTT.

This clone was recorded a few times. The chain recombines TRBV6-5 with TRBJ1-1; D remains ambiguous. Germline V lookup: CDR1 MNHEY, CDR2 SVGAGI. The CDR3 is made up of 15 amino acids. V was cut by 4 bases and J by 10 bases, with 22 bases left in between. DNA of the CDR3: TGTGCCAGCAGTTCTCCAGCGGGTTCCTCAGAACGAGCTTTCTTT. Translating it yields CASSSPAGSSERAFF.

This clone was seen only a few times. J is TRBJ2-7 and V is TRBV7-2, with 8 positions matching TRBD1. The junction had 9 bases not matched to a gene; V was cut back by 1 base and J by 1 base. Germline CDR1 reads SGHTA; CDR2 reads FQGNSA. The CDR3 is made up of 17 amino acids. The CDR3 loop is CASSLGPGQGKSYEQYF. CDR3 nucleotides: TGTGCCAGCAGCTTAGGGCCTGGACAGGGAAAATCCTACGAGCAGTACTTC.

This clone was seen just once. This rearrangement joins TRBV18 to TRBJ1-2; D perhaps matches TRBD1 (5 bases). From germline, CDR1 is KGHSH and CDR2 LQKENI. The CDR3 covers 13 residues. V lost 3 bases to trimming and J lost 6 bases, with 11 bases between them. CDR3 protein: CASSPSGADGYTF. The CDR3 DNA reads as TGTGCCAGCTCACCGAGTGGGGCCGATGGCTACACCTTC.

This sequence joins TRBV7-9 and TRBJ2-1; D unclear. V lost 6 bases to trimming and J lost 8 bases, with 8 bases between them. This CDR3 is 11 amino acids long. CDR1 and CDR2 from the germline V gene are SEHNR and FQNEAQ (reference sequence). CDR3 residues: CASSFSDEQFF. The CDR3 DNA reads TGTGCCAGCAGTTTCAGCGATGAGCAGTTCTTC.

This rearrangement joins TRBV5-1 to TRBJ1-1, with D possibly matching TRBD1 (5 bases). In germline, CDR1 is SGHRS, CDR2 YFSETQ. CDR3 length equals 17 residues. Deletions cut 0 bases from V and 3 bases from J, with 18 bases between. CDR3 DNA sequence: TGCGCCAGCAGCTTGGGGGCGGGGGGTGGATCGGACACTGAAGCTTTCTTT. This codes for CASSLGAGGGSDTEAFF.

The chain carries TRBV27 and TRBJ1-2; D unresolved. Germline V gene lookup returns CDR1 MNHEY and CDR2 SMNVEV (reference sequence). The CDR3 runs to 16 residues. V was pared by 2 bases and J by 4 bases, with 17 bases between. This chain's CDR3 is CASSLGQRPNTYGYTF. In nucleotides, the CDR3 is TGTGCCAGCAGTTTAGGGCAGAGACCGAATACCTATGGCTACACCTTC.

The chain employs TRBV5-1 and TRBJ2-1; the D gene is possibly TRBD2 (5 bases). This CDR3 comprises 14 residues. The germline V gene encodes CDR1 SGHRS and CDR2 YFSETQ. The V and J ends lost 0 bases and 2 bases respectively, with 6 bases between them. The DNA of the CDR3 is TGCGCCAGCAGCTTGGCCGGGGCCTACAATGAGCAGTTCTTC. Its translation: CASSLAGAYNEQFF.